This T cell receptor beta chain derives from a study of cytomegalovirus exposure and HLA in healthy donors. The count of this clone is one. Antigen specificity is unknown. Broader study findings: The authors later found most CMV-associated TCR beta chains appeared HLA-restricted. Later on, an analysis found that several of the most significant clusters appeared to be linked to common viral pathogens, which included parvovirus B19.

PCR used 60 Vbeta primers and 13 Jbeta primers. Study processing details: The authors later counted about 80 million unique TCR beta chains, some 10 million of them shared. The table came from immunoSEQ multiplex PCR; TCRdb's copy has only in-frame clones and leaves some out. V, J and clone size reflect that table, while D and trimming were determined from the DNA. The table shows about 160,000 clones, with approximately 82% occurring only once. Input material: PBMCs. The TCR was taken from a man aged 45-65 years in good health and CMV-seropositive.

CDR3 DNA sequence: TGCGCCAGCAGCTTGTTCGGAGGGTCTGAAGCTTTCTTT. Translating it yields CASSLFGGSEAFF. This chain connects TRBV5-1 to TRBJ1-1; unclear D gene. The V gene lost 1 base and the J gene lost 6 bases, with 10 bases spanning the gap. CDR1 SGHRS and CDR2 YFSETQ come from the germline V gene. The CDR3 totals 13 residues.